This record concerns one T cell receptor (beta chain) sequence. This sample is part of a study of blood T cell repertoires in COVID-19. Study information: Collection of acute and convalescent COVID-19 samples took place in the United States, Italy and Spain.

TCRdb keeps only in-frame clones here, not all; method: immunoSEQ multiplex PCR. The table shows tens of thousands of clones, with around three quarters occurring only once. V lost 5 bases and J lost 5; bases outside the gene matches: 6. The CDR3 has 14 residues. CDR1 SEHNR and CDR2 FQNEAQ come from the germline V gene (reference sequence). The sequence derives from a woman aged 70-85 years with acute or convalescent COVID-19. Specimen: peripheral blood. This chain uses TRBV7-9 with TRBJ1-1; 9 bases map to TRBD1. CDR3 nucleotides: TGTGCCAGCAGCGCGGACAGGGGTTGGACTGAAGCTTTCTTT. Translating gives CASSADRGWTEAFF. The full variable domain, with the rest looked up from reference TRBV7-9 and TRBJ1-1, is DTGVSQNPRHKITKRGQNVTFRCDPISEHNRLYWYRQTLGQGPEFLTYFQNEAQLEKSRLLSDRFSAERPKGSFSTLEIQRTEQGDSAMYLCASSADRGWTEAFFGQGTRLTVV.